Below are 15 T cell receptor beta chains sequenced from a single sample in a study of response to subunit inactivated influenza vaccine. TCRdb reanalysed the RT-PCR reads using MiXCR and keeps one entry per CDR3 protein. The sample lists roughly 500,000 distinct CDR3 sequences, approximately 15% seen once, with 3% in the top ten. Sequencing used CD4+ T cells sorted from PBMCs, obtained around 2 years after vaccination. The receptors shown here come from a man aged 45-69 years who received an inactivated influenza vaccine.

This clonotype occurred a few times. The V and J genes are TRBV5-1 and TRBJ2-3; 7 bases agree with TRBD1. The CDR3 has 16 amino acids. Per germline, CDR1 SGHRS and CDR2 YFSETQ. V was pared by 3 bases and J by 1 base, with 8 bases of the junction left unmatched. CDR3 residues: CASSSGQAFRTDTQYF. CDR3 DNA: TGCGCCAGCAGCTCTGGACAGGCGTTCCGCACAGATACGCAGTATTTT.

The chain carries TRBV5-1 and TRBJ1-1, with TRBD1 as a possible D gene (6 bases). Trimming stripped 0 bases from V and 4 bases from J, with 13 bases between. In germline, CDR1 is SGHRS, CDR2 YFSETQ. The CDR3 runs to 15 residues. CDR3 nucleotides: TGCGCCAGCAGCTTGGATGGGGGCGCATCCACTGAAGCTTTCTTT. Residues: CASSLDGGASTEAFF.

V gene TRBV27 combines with J gene TRBJ2-1, with D possibly being TRBD2 (6 bases). Germline CDR1 reads MNHEY; CDR2 reads SMNVEV (reference sequence). This CDR3 comprises 16 residues. Trimming removed 1 base at V and 5 bases at J, with 15 bases between. CDR3 sequence: CASSLLGLSVNNEQFF. CDR3 sequence (DNA): TGTGCCAGCAGTTTATTGGGACTCTCTGTAAACAATGAGCAGTTCTTC.

This clonotype showed up many times. The V call is TRBV10-3, the J call TRBJ2-4; TRBD1 might be the D (6 bases). In germline, CDR1 is ENHRY, CDR2 SYGVKD. The CDR3 is 17 residues long. V gave up 3 bases and J gave up 0 bases, with 15 bases separating them. The CDR3 loop is CAISDSRGLAAKNIQYF. The CDR3 DNA reads as TGTGCCATCAGTGATTCCAGGGGCTTAGCAGCCAAAAACATTCAGTACTTC.

This clonotype was counted a few times. The chain carries TRBV20-1 and TRBJ2-7; D is tentatively TRBD1 or TRBD2 (6 bases each). The CDR3 runs 13 residues. From germline, CDR1 is DFQATT and CDR2 SNEGSKA (reference sequence). V was clipped by 6 bases and J by 7 bases, with 19 bases between them. Written as DNA, the CDR3 is TGCAGTGCCAAGTGGGGGGCCACGGGGGAGCAGTACTTC. Its protein is CSAKWGATGEQYF.

In its sample, this clonotype was seen many times. The chain couples TRBV6-2 or TRBV6-3 to TRBJ1-1, with D possibly matching TRBD1 (5 bases). Germline CDR1 and CDR2: MNHEY and SVGEGT. Trimming removed 8 bases at V and 6 bases at J, with 19 bases between. This CDR3 comprises 14 residues. CDR3: CASYAWGVTAEAFF. As DNA, the CDR3 is TGTGCCAGCTATGCCTGGGGGGTAACGGCTGAAGCTTTCTTT.

A few counts support this clonotype. This chain links TRBV3-1 with TRBJ2-4; D tentatively reads TRBD1 or TRBD2 (5 bases each). This CDR3 spans 15 amino acids. Germline CDR1 LGHDT, CDR2 YNNKEL (reference sequence). V lost 4 bases, J lost 0 bases, and 10 bases lay in between. The CDR3 is CASSLQGTAKNIQYF. CDR3 DNA sequence: TGTGCCAGCAGCCTGCAAGGGACAGCCAAAAACATTCAGTACTTC.

This clonotype was counted a few times. This sequence joins TRBV4-3 and TRBJ2-1, with D uncertain. V was trimmed by 1 base and J by 9 bases, leaving 13 bases between them. Germline CDR1 is LGHNA and CDR2 is YSLEER. The CDR3 runs to 14 residues. The CDR3 here is CASSQGRLLGEQFF. The CDR3 nucleotides read TGCGCCAGCAGCCAAGGACGGCTTCTCGGTGAGCAGTTCTTC.

The V and J genes are TRBV6-2 or TRBV6-3 and TRBJ1-6, with D possibly TRBD1 on 5 matching bases. Germline CDR1 MNHEY, CDR2 SVGEGT. CDR3 size: 16 residues. V lost 6 bases to trimming and J lost 4 bases, with 16 bases between them. The chain's CDR3 is CASSLRDRSYNSPLHF. CDR3 sequence (DNA): TGTGCCAGCAGCCTCCGGGACCGGTCTTATAATTCACCCCTCCACTTT.

V gene TRBV4-2 combines with J gene TRBJ2-4; perhaps TRBD2 as D (6 bases). CDR1 and CDR2 (germline): LGHNA, YNFKEQ. This CDR3 is 13 amino acids long. Trimming took 3 bases from V and 6 from J, leaving 9 bases between them. This CDR3 is CASSQTGVNIQYF. The CDR3 DNA follows: TGTGCCAGCAGCCAGACGGGAGTAAACATTCAGTACTTC.

This clonotype has only a few counts. The chain joins TRBV15 to TRBJ2-7; D is perhaps TRBD1 (5 bases). Germline V lookup: CDR1 LNHNV, CDR2 YYDKDF (reference sequence). This CDR3 has 12 amino acids. V shed 5 bases and J shed 5 bases, with 10 bases lying between them. The CDR3 DNA is TGTGCCACCAGCCAAACAGGAGACGAGCAGTACTTC. Translation gives CATSQTGDEQYF.

The genes are TRBV20-1 and TRBJ1-5, with D possibly being TRBD1 (6 bases). CDR1 is DFQATT and CDR2 is SNEGSKA in the germline V gene (reference sequence). The CDR3 length is 15 residues. Trimming cost V 5 bases and J 1 base, with 15 bases left between them. DNA for the CDR3: TGCAGTGCTTCACCCAGGGGAAGGAGCAATCAGCCCCAGCATTTT. This gives the protein CSASPRGRSNQPQHF.

The rearrangement uses TRBV2 and TRBJ2-3, with 9 bases matching TRBD1. Germline V gene sequence: CDR1 SNHLY, CDR2 FYNNEI. This CDR3 spans 16 amino acids. Trimming cost V 10 bases and J 6 bases; bases outside gene matches: 17. DNA of the CDR3: TGTGCCACCCAAAAGATCCCGGGACAGGGCGCGGATACGCAGTATTTT. Its translation: CATQKIPGQGADTQYF.

This clonotype was detected a few times. This chain uses TRBV6-1 with TRBJ2-2, with D perhaps assigned TRBD1 or TRBD2 (5 bases each). The V end lost 7 bases, the J end lost 6 bases, and 18 bases lay between the germline ends. The CDR3 covers 15 residues. Germline CDR1 reads MNHNS; CDR2 reads SASEGT. The CDR3 region is CASTLTGTYPGELFF. CDR3 in DNA: TGTGCCAGCACCCTCACGGGGACCTATCCCGGGGAGCTGTTTTTT.

There are a few counts of this clonotype. The chain links TRBV10-3 to TRBJ2-3; TRBD2 is a possible D gene (5 bases). Between the trimmed V and J ends, which lost 2 bases and 4 bases, there was a span of 10 bases. In germline, CDR1 is ENHRY, CDR2 SYGVKD. The CDR3 extends over 14 amino acids. The CDR3: CAISEVREADTQYF. The DNA for the CDR3 is TGTGCCATCAGTGAGGTCCGGGAAGCAGATACGCAGTATTTT.